This T cell receptor (beta chain) was captured by sequencing in a study of T cell repertoires in cytomegalovirus infection (dated by TCRdb to about 2019). Regarding the complete study: Peptide stimulations targeted recently identified HLA-C-restricted CMV epitopes, whose presentation resists viral immunomodulation, together with well-studied HLA-B-restricted epitopes. Donor HLA type was relevant to the analysis, as public TCR beta signatures indicated carriage of CMV infection together with the matching HLA type.

The CDR3 goes from the cysteine to the phenylalanine over 17 residues. The sequence is cut down to CDR3 DNA, 51 bases in frame from base 1. The germline V gene (reference sequence) sets CDR1 to DFQATT and CDR2 to SNEGSKA. Trimming takes 2 bases off V and 2 bases off J; junction bases not matched to a gene: 11. Overall results and qualifications from the work: Cumulative frequency of public TCR beta family members discriminated carriers of CMV infection plus the relevant HLA type in this cohort and an independent approximately 340-donor cohort. The ex vivo response was dominated by HLA-C-restricted CMV-specific TCR beta clonotypes, which also provided the single most frequent clonotype in two of eight donors.

The meaning of the sample's treatment or condition label: in vitro stimulation with specific CMV peptide epitopes to enrich CMV-specific T cells. Concerning this clonotype: The specificity of this receptor is unknown. The sample holds no much larger clone one base away, and base qualities are not on file.

The sequencing machine was an Illumina HiSeq 1500. The raw public reads went through TCRdb reprocessing: fastp at Q25, MiXCR clone calling, in-frame beta chains kept. Each entry merges the rows of one CDR3 protein and shows their most common DNA and genes. For this sample there are approximately 470,000 distinct CDR3 sequences; about 42% appear just once. The ten largest clones capture roughly two fifths of the sample. This receptor was identified in a human donor in good health (CMV status not recorded). Some clones in this sample may be carry-over from other donors' samples. The sample in question was cultured PBMCs, obtained from culture after CMV antigen stimulation. Here the chain combines TRBV20-1 and TRBJ2-4; TRBD2 aligns with 8 central bases. The CDR3 has the sequence CSARRRGAPGTKNIQYF. The nucleotide sequence reads TGCAGTGCTAGAAGGCGGGGGGCCCCCGGGACCAAAAACATTCAGTACTTC.